This TCR beta chain was captured by sequencing in a study of cytomegalovirus exposure and HLA in healthy donors (dated by TCRdb to 2016 to 2017). Regarding the research as a whole: According to an earlier analysis of several hundred of the donors, 150 million to 200 million T cells yielded 100 million or so unique TCR beta sequences and about 300 Gb of sequence data. An early release covering more than 500 HLA-typed donors comprised about 310 gigabases of sequencing data and approximately 80 million unique TCR sequences. Among the roughly 400 genotyped donors, approximately 77% belonged to the genetic ancestry cluster associated with self-reported Caucasian donors. The aim of the study was to test whether cataloging public T cell receptors could identify signatures of past pathogen exposure. Using immunosequencing, the study profiled T cell repertoires from around 670 subjects and related those repertoires to cytomegalovirus serostatus. A separate validation cohort of 100 to 150 different subjects was used in addition to the roughly 700-subject first cohort. High-throughput TCR immunosequencing, statistical association of individual TCRs with disease status, and machine learning were combined to predict cytomegalovirus infection status. A later analysis re-analyzed previously published TCR beta repertoires from roughly 630 donors and added high-resolution HLA genotyping to study TCR occurrence patterns. In the later analysis, no new phenotypic data were used to find candidate immune exposures; instead, reliance was placed on TCR beta sequences and their occurrence across donors. An earlier analysis of roughly 580 of the donors used high-throughput TCR beta sequencing to judge whether each TCR beta V gene segment behaved as functional or pseudogenic. Donor age, sex, ethnicity and CMV serostatus were collected together with the repertoire data. A later genetic analysis used genome-wide SNP genotypes for about three fifths of the 666 donors, treating that subset as a discovery cohort. All discovery cohort repertoires had been generated using a single sequencing platform. Both class I and class II loci were covered by HLA typing, at four-digit resolution. Typing coverage differed by locus: A, B, C, DRB1 and DQB1 were typed in roughly 620-640 donors, DQA1 in 522, DPA1 in some 570, and DPB1 in just under 490. Because of strong linkage in the cohort, five DR-DQ haplotypes were treated as single units for association and clustering. Among under 450 genotyped donors of the cohort, an average of around 240,000 unique TCR beta nucleotide sequences were sequenced per donor, around a sixth of them non-productive.

Broader findings and caveats from the paper: The authors suggested that the approach could potentially be generalized to other disease states and immunological phenotypes. Compared with equally common non-associated chains, HLA-associated TCR beta chains in a later analysis were more clonally expanded and had lower generation probabilities. In the study, some 180 TCR beta chains were listed as associated with cytomegalovirus. While some public TCRs were present in many individuals, most TCR sequences turned up only very rarely across donors. Roughly uniform sequencing depth across donors was assumed in presence/absence analyses, although this assumption may not hold. The sequencing pipeline was judged likely to have produced a cluster of highly shared sequence variants as a technical artifact. The cohort was sequenced for TCR beta chains only, and without alpha or paired-chain data the features that could be detected were limited. Because some donors lacked HLA typing at each locus, the association tests relied only on the typed subset. A later analysis associated approximately 17,000 TCR beta sequences with specific HLA alleles at a false discovery rate of 0.05. The classifier was reported to diagnose cytomegalovirus status with high specificity and sensitivity in both the original cohort and the validation cohort. In a later genetic analysis, fewer N-insertions in productive TCRs were reported among donors in an Asian-associated ancestry cluster than the approximately 710-donor mean. For the cohort, immune exposure information was limited to CMV serostatus. Because counts were too low, roughly 16 rarely observed V segments, including chromosome 9 orphons, were excluded from the earlier analysis of some 590 of the donors. A few of the identified cytomegalovirus-associated TCR beta chains were confirmed in vitro to be specific for cytomegalovirus antigens. A later analysis reported that several top co-occurrence clusters appeared linked to parvovirus B19, influenza, CMV and Epstein-Barr virus. A further reported finding was that TCR beta sequences accurately predicted the HLA-A and HLA-B alleles for most subjects in the first cohort. A later genetic analysis associated a missense DCLRE1C variant with V-gene and J-gene trimming of TCR beta chains, and an independent cohort replicated the association. Linkage disequilibrium might explain the correlated functional status among segregating V segments, but an unknown experimental factor could not be ruled out. Strong co-occurrence of HLA alleles, especially DR and DQ, made assigning TCR associations to individual alleles difficult. Because the 87-base-pair reads could not distinguish some IMGT-functional V segments, including TRBV6-2 and TRBV6-3, those segments were excluded. A later analysis found that TCR association rates varied across HLA loci, with DRB1 alleles showing the most associated TCRs and HLA-C alleles the fewest. In a later analysis, most CMV-associated TCR beta chains were found to appear HLA-restricted, with HLA associations seemingly driven largely by CMV exposure. In an earlier analysis of some 550 of the donors, most TCR beta V segments were observed in productive rearrangements about 90% or about 30% of the time, broadly matching IMGT annotations.

In total, approximately 690 healthy bone marrow donors made up the cohort. At the time of sampling, all cohort members were nominally healthy, though unrecorded immune exposures were likely present. The donor was CMV seronegative and belonged to the group of 352 seronegative cohort members. A peripheral blood sample was provided by each donor, and peripheral blood mononuclear cells were used for TCR beta sequencing. The Qiagen DNeasy Blood Extraction Kit was used to extract genomic DNA from the blood cell samples. CDR1 and CDR2, per the germline V gene (reference sequence), are LNHNV and YYDKDF. Reading from cysteine to phenylalanine, the CDR3 counts 15 amino acids. Only the CDR3 part of the read is kept: 45 bases, read in frame from the first base. V is trimmed back by 5 bases and J by 2 bases, and the junction contains 6 bases that no gene match accounts for. Of note for this clone: Its target antigen remains unknown. No clone much larger than this one lies a single base away; base qualities are absent.

Library preparation used the immunoSEQ multiplex PCR assay. For the multiplex PCR, a mixture combining 60 forward primers for TCR Vbeta segments and 13 reverse primers for TCR Jbeta segments was used. The CDR3 region of rearranged TCR beta genes was amplified from genomic DNA with a multiplex PCR assay. The amplified TCR beta libraries were sequenced on the Illumina HiSeq System as 87-base-pair reads. In the source study's methods: Across the 640 or so repertoires, a later analysis counted 80 million or so unique TCR beta chains, around 11 million of which were shared by at least two donors. Raw reads were error-corrected and collapsed into unique sequences with a nearest-neighbor algorithm that merged closely related sequences to remove PCR and sequencing errors. To assign V, D and J gene segments, CDR3 sequences were aligned to IMGT reference sequences. For a sequence to be retained, a match of at least six nucleotides was required to both a V gene segment and a J gene segment. A rearrangement counted as productive if the CDR3 had no stop codons and remained in frame with V and J, and every other rearrangement counted as non-productive. Following IMGT convention, CDR3 was defined as the stretch from the second conserved V-encoded cysteine up to the conserved J-encoded phenylalanine. The earlier analysis of fewer than 750 of the donors excluded sequences that lacked an unambiguous match to a single V gene segment. In an earlier analysis of approximately 550 of the donors, V segments were called functional above 56.7% productive rearrangements and were called segregating when the between-donor standard deviation exceeded 5%. To diagnose cytomegalovirus status from the catalog of TCR beta chain sequences, a statistical classification framework was built. A later analysis assigned V and J genes by comparing TCR nucleotide sequences with IMGT/GENE-DB human TR gene sequences. A later analysis assigned CDR3 sequences and most-parsimonious VDJ recombination scenarios with the TCRdist pipeline. A later analysis defined each TCR beta chain by its CDR3 amino acid sequence plus V-gene family, and excluded reads lacking a unique V-gene family. A later analysis removed 600 or so highly shared, low-generation-probability nucleotide sequences to deal with suspected cross-contamination and a sequencing artifact. In a later analysis, a clonal expansion index was calculated for each public chain from normalized within-repertoire ranks of inferred template counts. In a later analysis, generation probabilities were computed with a VDJ recombination model fitted to out-of-frame rearrangements, and the resulting probabilities were checked against IGoR. In a later analysis, TCR-TCR, TCR-HLA and TCR-CMV co-occurrence was scored with hypergeometric tests, and a repertoire-size bias correction was applied to TCR pairs. A later analysis estimated false discovery rates by permuting HLA or CMV assignments 20 times. A later analysis grouped co-occurring TCRs with DBSCAN, adding TCRdist sequence similarity when clustering within HLA-allele-positive subsets. For co-occurrence clustering, repertoires with fewer than 30,000 or more than 120,000 public chains were excluded, along with several repertoires with anomalous nucleotide sharing. TCRdb limited this immuneACCESS table to in-frame rearrangements with V and J called. A share of clones is missing; checked studies link under half to unresolved V genes, and the rest is unexplained. V and J calls plus clone size are reproduced from that table; the DNA served to infer D and trimming. This sample lists roughly 150,000 clones; roughly 85% were detected once. The top ten hold roughly 0.7% of the sample.

The chain is encoded by TRBV15 joined to TRBJ2-3; 8 middle bases align to TRBD2. The clonotype comes from a male donor in good health and CMV-seronegative. Sequencing was performed on PBMCs. The encoded CDR3 is CATSRSGGHTDTQYF. The DNA sequence reads TGTGCCACCAGCCGCAGCGGGGGCCACACAGATACGCAGTATTTT.